This TCR beta chain was retrieved from a study of blood T cell repertoires in COVID-19. Study as a whole: Acute and convalescent COVID-19 samples came from the United States, Italy and Spain. Sample material is recorded as cDNA or gDNA derived from T cells, B-cell-depleted T cells, or PBMCs.

How the authors handled the data: How many nucleated cells were present was estimated from reference gene primer amplification. Produced via immunoSEQ multiplex PCR; TCRdb's table is partial and in-frame only. V, J and clone size were drawn from that table, and D and trimming were deduced from the DNA. The sample lists over 13,000 clones, roughly 87% occurring once. The CDR3 has 14 amino acids. Per germline, CDR1 MNHEY and CDR2 SMNVEV (reference sequence). The V and J ends lost 10 bases and 2 bases, in that order; junction bases with no gene match: 7. This receptor was obtained from a human donor in a cohort sampled during active COVID-19. The sequenced sample consisted of peripheral blood. This chain links TRBV27 with TRBJ2-1; 8 positions match TRBD2. In DNA, the CDR3 is TGTGCCATCGGGGGGGGTCCAGCCTACAATGAGCAGTTCTTC. As protein: CAIGGGPAYNEQFF.